This TCR beta chain was documented in a study of patients and donors after allogeneic stem cell transplantation. Trimming took off 6 bases at V and 5 bases at J, with 16 bases between the two ends. The CDR3 runs to 14 residues. Looked up from germline, CDR1 is SGHRS and CDR2 is YFSETQ. MiXCR was run by TCRdb on the RT-PCR reads, yielding one entry per CDR3 protein. The sample consists of about 960,000 distinct CDR3 sequences, approximately 18% of them appearing once. This clonotype was seen a handful of times. The V call is TRBV5-1, the J call TRBJ2-3; tentatively, D is TRBD2 (5 bases). The TCR sequence derives from a human donor who was either an allogeneic HSCT recipient or a stem cell or donor lymphocyte infusion donor (not recorded which). It is not recorded whose cells these are; they may come from a transplant donor. The sample taken for sequencing was blood, either unsorted or a sorted T cell fraction (not recorded which). CDR3 bases: TGCGCCAGCAACCCCCTAGCCCGAGGAGATACGCAGTATTTT. Translated: CASNPLARGDTQYF.